One and the same sample provided the 7 T cell receptor beta chains below, sequenced in a study of shared clonotypes between healthy human individuals. TCRdb keeps only in-frame clones here, not all; method: immunoSEQ multiplex PCR. The sample yields roughly 300,000 clones, 70% to 75% seen once. Sequenced sample: memory CD4+ T cells sorted from blood. The subset here: CD45RA-negative fraction. Every receptor here comes from a man aged 25 to 40 in good health.

V gene TRBV7-2 combines with J gene TRBJ2-2; 12 nucleotides align to TRBD2. This CDR3 has 15 residues. Germline lookup yields CDR1 SGHTA and CDR2 FQGNSA. V was clipped by 5 bases and J by 7 bases; unmatched bases: 5. DNA for the CDR3: TGTGCCAGCAGCAGGACTAGCGGGAAGGTCGGGGAGCTGTTTTTT. It encodes CASSRTSGKVGELFF.

This chain connects TRBV7-9 to TRBJ1-5; unclear D gene. CDR3 length equals 13 residues. V lost 1 base to trimming and J lost 7 bases, with 8 bases between them. Germline lookup yields CDR1 SEHNR and CDR2 FQNEAQ (reference sequence). CDR3 sequence reads: CASSLGEFQPQHF. Here the CDR3 DNA reads TGTGCCAGCAGCTTAGGAGAGTTCCAGCCCCAGCATTTT.

V and J are TRBV11-3 and TRBJ2-2, with a tentative D call TRBD2 (5 bases). CDR3 length: 14 residues. The germline V and J ends were trimmed by 1 base and 7 bases, with 10 bases remaining between them. Per the germline V gene, CDR1 is SGHNT and CDR2 is YENEEA. In DNA, the CDR3 is TGTGCCAGCAGCTTAGCCGGGGAATACGGGGAGCTGTTTTTT. This translates into CASSLAGEYGELFF.

The chain joins TRBV9 to TRBJ2-7; D may be TRBD1 (5 bases). CDR3 length: 15 amino acids. The germline V gene encodes CDR1 SGDLS and CDR2 YYNGEE. Trimming removed 4 bases at V and 4 bases at J, with 18 bases between. CDR3 in DNA: TGTGCCAGCAGCCCCCATCCTCTAGGGGTATACGAGCAGTACTTC. This codes for CASSPHPLGVYEQYF.

The chain has TRBV2 and TRBJ2-7; the match to TRBD1 covers 12 bases. J was trimmed by 7 bases and V by 4 bases; bases with no gene match: 11. Germline V gene lookup returns CDR1 SNHLY and CDR2 FYNNEI. The CDR3 totals 16 residues. DNA for the CDR3: TGTGCCAGCAGTGGAGCCCCGGGACAGGGGGCTAAGGAGCAGTACTTC. It translates to CASSGAPGQGAKEQYF.

The chain recombines TRBV5-1 with TRBJ2-2, with 12 bases identical to TRBD2. This CDR3 comprises 14 residues. Germline V gene sequence: CDR1 SGHRS, CDR2 YFSETQ. Trimming at V came to 2 bases and at J to 7 bases, leaving 0 bases not matched to a gene. CDR3 bases: TGCGCCAGCAGCTTACTAGCGGGAGGCGGGGAGCTGTTTTTT. Residues: CASSLLAGGGELFF.

The chain has TRBV7-8 and TRBJ1-1; a weak D match, TRBD1 (6 bases). Per germline, CDR1 SGHVS and CDR2 FQNEAQ. There are 14 residues in the CDR3. Deletions cut 0 bases from V and 1 base from J, with 6 bases between. The CDR3 DNA sequence: TGTGCCAGCAGCTTAGCAGGGGGGAACACTGAAGCTTTCTTT. Its protein product is CASSLAGGNTEAFF.